The 17 T cell receptor beta chains in this list originate from one sample, sequenced in a study of blood T cell repertoires in COVID-19. The method was immunoSEQ multiplex PCR; TCRdb's version includes in-frame clones alone and lacks a portion of them. In the table there are around 300,000 clones, over 80% of which are singletons. Sequencing was done on a sample of peripheral blood. The receptor source for this set is a woman between 45 and 65 years old with active or convalescent COVID-19.

The CDR3 spells CASSPPQAGAYEQYF. The CDR3 DNA sequence: TGTGCCAGCTCACCACCCCAGGCGGGAGCCTACGAGCAGTACTTC. This chain uses TRBV18 with TRBJ2-7, with TRBD2 matching over 7 bases. CDR1 is KGHSH, CDR2 LQKENI, per germline. With V trimmed by 0 bases and J by 2 bases, 4 bases remained unmatched. The CDR3 extends over 15 amino acids.

The V call is TRBV6-1, the J call TRBJ2-6; TRBD1 aligns across 12 bases. Trimming at V came to 4 bases and at J to 2 bases, leaving 6 bases not matched to a gene. CDR1 and CDR2 (germline): MNHNS, SASEGT. CDR3 length equals 18 residues. In nucleotides, the CDR3 is TGTGCCAGCAGTGGACTCGGGGACAGGGGGCCTGGGGCCAACGTCCTGACTTTC. It encodes CASSGLGDRGPGANVLTF.

This clone was observed once. The chain employs TRBV5-1 and TRBJ2-1; 8 bases map to TRBD1. After removal of 1 base from V and 4 bases from J, the junction contained 4 bases not matched to a gene. Germline assignment: CDR1 SGHRS and CDR2 YFSETQ. This CDR3 comprises 15 residues. The CDR3 region has the DNA TGCGCCAGCAGCTTGATGACAGGGGCGTACAATGAGCAGTTCTTC. This translates into CASSLMTGAYNEQFF.

The chain is built from TRBV19 and TRBJ2-7; 14 bases align to TRBD2. V dropped 5 bases and J dropped 2; count of bases not matched to a gene: 2. The CDR3 loop spans 15 amino acids. In germline, CDR1 is LNHDA, CDR2 SQIVND (reference sequence). CDR3 loop: CASSRTSGGTYEQYF. The CDR3 DNA is TGTGCCAGTAGTCGGACTAGCGGGGGGACCTACGAGCAGTACTTC.

This chain uses TRBV3-1 (or the pseudogene TRBV3-2) with TRBJ1-4; perhaps TRBD1 as D (6 bases). V shed 5 bases and J shed 6 bases, with 10 bases lying between them. This CDR3 region has 13 residues. Germline V CDR1 and CDR2: LGHDT, YNNKEL (reference sequence). The CDR3 loop reads CASSSRTDEKLFF. CDR3 nucleotides: TGTGCCAGCAGCTCGAGGACAGATGAAAAACTGTTTTTT.

The chain carries TRBV28 and TRBJ1-4; no firm D call. The CDR3 contains 16 residues. Trimming removed 5 bases from V and 4 bases from J, with 17 bases in between. The germline gives CDR1 MDHEN, CDR2 SYDVKM. CDR3 in DNA: TGTGCCAGCAGTCCCCTCCGGCAGCTAGATAATGAAAAACTGTTTTTT. Translating gives CASSPLRQLDNEKLFF.

The rearrangement links TRBV6-5 to TRBJ2-2; 8 bases are shared with TRBD1. The CDR3 spans 14 residues. The V gene end was trimmed by 5 bases and the J gene end by 6 bases; junction bases not matched to a gene: 5. Germline-derived CDR1 and CDR2 are MNHEY and SVGAGI. The CDR3 reads CASSLDRVPGELFF. The CDR3 DNA is TGTGCCAGCAGTCTGGACAGGGTACCCGGGGAGCTGTTTTTT.

This clone was counted many times. The J gene is TRBJ2-7, the V gene TRBV5-6, with D possibly TRBD2 on 6 matching bases. V lost 1 base, J lost 0 bases, and 14 bases lay in between. CDR1 is SGHDT and CDR2 is YYEEEE in the germline V gene. The CDR3 loop spans 16 amino acids. CDR3 coding DNA: TGTGCCAGCAGCTTGAGCTTTAGGGAGGTCTCCTACGAGCAGTACTTC. This translates into CASSLSFREVSYEQYF.

V and J are TRBV3-1 (or the pseudogene TRBV3-2) and TRBJ2-1, with 8 positions matching TRBD2. The CDR3 totals 14 residues. Germline V gene sequence: CDR1 LGHDT, CDR2 YNNKEL (reference sequence). V dropped 0 bases and J dropped 6; count of bases not matched to a gene: 1. CDR3 protein: CASSQDLAGNEQFF. CDR3 coding DNA: TGTGCCAGCAGCCAAGACCTAGCGGGCAATGAGCAGTTCTTC.

This chain joins TRBV9 and TRBJ2-1; TRBD1 matches at 11 bases. The CDR3 totals 19 residues. Germline trimming cut 3 bases from V and 0 bases from J; bases unmatched to any gene: 11. Germline CDR1 reads SGDLS; CDR2 reads YYNGEE. The CDR3 DNA reads as TGTGCCAGCAGCGGAATCGGGACAGGGGGTACCCACTCCTACAATGAGCAGTTCTTC. Translating it yields CASSGIGTGGTHSYNEQFF.

The chain carries TRBV4-2 and TRBJ2-6; tentative D call: TRBD1 (6 bases). Germline values: CDR1 LGHNA, CDR2 YNFKEQ. This CDR3 spans 17 amino acids. V lost 0 bases to trimming and J lost 0 bases, with 9 bases between them. The CDR3 loop reads CASSQDRTDSGANVLTF. Here the CDR3 DNA reads TGTGCCAGCAGCCAAGACCGGACAGACTCTGGGGCCAACGTCCTGACTTTC.

The V and J genes are TRBV4-1 and TRBJ1-1; 8 positions match TRBD1. V shed 5 bases and J 0 bases; nucleotides not matched to a gene: 2. Germline CDR1 is MGHRA and CDR2 is YSYEKL. The CDR3 spans 14 residues. For the CDR3, the DNA is TGCGCCAGCAGCGGCAGGGGGCTGAACACTGAAGCTTTCTTT. Protein product: CASSGRGLNTEAFF.

The chain couples TRBV29-1 to TRBJ1-2; 8 positions agree with TRBD1. CDR3 length: 13 residues. CDR1 is SQVTM, CDR2 ANQGSEA, per germline. J gave up 1 base and V 7 bases, and 5 bases lay outside the gene matches. The CDR3 DNA reads as TGCAGCGCTAGGGACAGGATTAACTATGGCTACACCTTC. Translation: CSARDRINYGYTF. Full variable domain (outside the CDR3, taken from reference TRBV29-1 and TRBJ1-2): SAVISQKPSRDICQRGTSLTIQCQVDSQVTMMFWYRQQPGQSLTLIATANQGSEATYESGFVIDKFPISRPNLTFSTLTVSNMSPEDSSIYLCSARDRINYGYTFGSGTRLTVV.

This chain uses TRBV7-9 with TRBJ2-7; 12 bases fit TRBD2. Germline CDR1 and CDR2: SEHNR and FQNEAQ (reference sequence). This CDR3 comprises 16 residues. V was clipped by 5 bases and J by 3 bases; unmatched bases: 8. CDR3 sequence: CASSPPGLAGIYEQYF. The CDR3 DNA sequence: TGTGCCAGCAGCCCCCCGGGACTAGCGGGTATCTACGAGCAGTACTTC.

The rearrangement links TRBV20-1 to TRBJ2-1; unclear D gene. The CDR3 has 11 residues. Germline V gives CDR1 DFQATT, CDR2 SNEGSKA (reference sequence). V lost 6 bases and J 6 bases, leaving 9 bases between the germline ends. The CDR3 protein is CSAARSNEQFF. The CDR3 nucleotides read TGCAGTGCAGCCCGAAGCAATGAGCAGTTCTTC.

The chain couples TRBV3-1 (or the pseudogene TRBV3-2) to TRBJ1-3, with D unresolved. The length of the CDR3 is 16 residues. Germline loops: CDR1 LGHDT, CDR2 YNNKEL (reference sequence). V lost 3 bases and J 0 bases, leaving 12 bases between the germline ends. CDR3 sequence: CASSHLQRSSGNTIYF. In DNA form, the CDR3 reads TGTGCCAGCAGCCATCTACAGCGGAGCTCTGGAAACACCATATATTTT.

The chain employs TRBV5-4 and TRBJ1-2; tentatively, D is TRBD1 (6 bases). The V and J ends lost 4 bases and 4 bases respectively, with 17 bases between them. From germline, CDR1 is SGHNT and CDR2 YYREEE (reference sequence). The CDR3 is made up of 15 amino acids. The CDR3 bases are TGTGCCAGCAGCGTGCAGGGGCCCAACCCCTATGGCTACACCTTC. This encodes CASSVQGPNPYGYTF.